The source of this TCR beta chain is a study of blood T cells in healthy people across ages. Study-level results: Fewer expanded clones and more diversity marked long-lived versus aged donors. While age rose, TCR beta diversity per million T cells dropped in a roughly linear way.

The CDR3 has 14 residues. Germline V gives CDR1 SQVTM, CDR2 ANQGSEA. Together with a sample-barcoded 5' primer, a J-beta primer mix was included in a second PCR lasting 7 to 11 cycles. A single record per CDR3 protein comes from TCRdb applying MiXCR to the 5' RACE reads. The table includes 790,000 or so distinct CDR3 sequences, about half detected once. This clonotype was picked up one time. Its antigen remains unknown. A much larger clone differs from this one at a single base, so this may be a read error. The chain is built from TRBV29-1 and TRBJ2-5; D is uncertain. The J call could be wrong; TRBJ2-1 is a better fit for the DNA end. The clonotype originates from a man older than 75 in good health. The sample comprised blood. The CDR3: CSVEGPSYQETQFF. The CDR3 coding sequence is TGCAGCGTTGAAGGACCCTCTTACCAAGAGACCCAGTTCTTC.